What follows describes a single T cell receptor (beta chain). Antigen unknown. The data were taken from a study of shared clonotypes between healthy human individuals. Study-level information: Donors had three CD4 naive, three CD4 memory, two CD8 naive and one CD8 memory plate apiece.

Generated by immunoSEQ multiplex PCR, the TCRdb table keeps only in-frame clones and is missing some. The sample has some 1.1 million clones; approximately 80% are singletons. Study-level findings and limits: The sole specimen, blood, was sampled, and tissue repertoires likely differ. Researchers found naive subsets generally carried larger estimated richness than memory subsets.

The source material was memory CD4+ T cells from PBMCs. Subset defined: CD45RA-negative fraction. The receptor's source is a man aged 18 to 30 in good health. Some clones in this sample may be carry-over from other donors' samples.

The CDR3 DNA reads as TGTGCCAGCAGCCATGCTGGCGGTTTTGAAGCTTTCTTT. Amino acid sequence: CASSHAGGFEAFF. The chain recombines TRBV9 with TRBJ1-1; no firm D call. The CDR3 runs to 13 residues. V lost 4 bases and J 7 bases, leaving 14 bases between the germline ends. Germline CDR1 SGDLS, CDR2 YYNGEE.